A single sample gave rise to the 3 T cell receptor beta chains below, sequenced in a study of blood T cell repertoires in COVID-19. The method was immunoSEQ multiplex PCR; TCRdb's version includes in-frame clones alone and lacks a portion of them. Counted here are 80,000 or so clones, around 90% occurring once; the ten biggest clones make up around 0.96%. The sequenced material came from peripheral blood. The receptors originated from a woman between 50 and 59 years old in a cohort sampled during active COVID-19.

The chain links TRBV25-1 to TRBJ2-3, with 7 bases aligning to TRBD1. V gave up 6 bases and J gave up 4 bases; unmatched junction bases: 16. In germline, CDR1 is MGHDK, CDR2 SYGVNS. The CDR3 has 17 residues. CDR3 sequence (DNA): TGTGCCAGCAGGGCCACAGGGGCGGCTGTTAGACCAGATACGCAGTATTTT. Its protein is CASRATGAAVRPDTQYF.

The chain carries TRBV19 and TRBJ1-1; no clear D gene. The CDR3 is 11 amino acids. Trimming shortened V by 10 bases and J by 8 bases, and 14 bases separated the two germline ends. The germline gives CDR1 LNHDA, CDR2 SQIVND (reference sequence). CDR3 sequence: CATTWSGEAFF. CDR3 bases: TGTGCCACCACCTGGAGCGGCGAAGCTTTCTTT.

The rearrangement links TRBV14 to TRBJ2-5, with 8 nucleotides matching TRBD2. Germline CDR1 and CDR2: SGHDN and FVKESK. The CDR3 is 16 residues long. With V trimmed by 1 base and J by 4 bases, 8 bases remained unmatched. The CDR3 protein is CASSQVGLASIETQYF. The CDR3, as DNA: TGTGCCAGCAGCCAAGTTGGACTAGCTTCGATAGAGACCCAGTACTTC. Drawing the rest from reference TRBV14 and TRBJ2-5, the complete variable domain is EAGVTQFPSHSVIEKGQTVTLRCDPISGHDNLYWYRRVMGKEIKFLLHFVKESKQDESGMPNNRFLAERTGGTYSTLKVQPAELEDSGVYFCASSQVGLASIETQYFGPGTRLLVL.